This T cell receptor (beta chain) was sequenced during a study of blood T cell repertoires in COVID-19. Study at large: Collection of acute and convalescent COVID-19 samples took place in the United States, Italy and Spain. From T cells, B-cell-depleted T cells, or PBMCs came the material, which was cDNA or gDNA.

Study processing details: Amplifying reference gene primers gave estimates of nucleated cell counts. TCRdb's copy holds only in-frame clones and misses some; the assay was immunoSEQ multiplex PCR. V and J calls and clone size are those listed in that table; D and trimming were worked out from the DNA. The sample lists 100,000 to 150,000 clones; about 89% were seen once. In Seattle, patients joined the study during active infection and were tracked longitudinally. V lost 7 bases to trimming and J lost 2 bases, with 14 bases between them. There are 15 residues in the CDR3. Germline CDR1 is KGHDR and CDR2 is SFDVKD.

Sequenced sample: peripheral blood. This sequence was found in a woman in her 70s with COVID-19, enrolled during active disease. This chain joins TRBV24-1 and TRBJ2-1; TRBD2 is a possible D gene (5 bases). CDR3 coding DNA: TGTGCCACCAGCCGGGGTCAGGAAACCTACAATGAGCAGTTCTTC. Protein sequence: CATSRGQETYNEQFF.